The 24 T cell receptor beta chains in this list originate from one sample, sequenced in a study of T cell repertoires in cytomegalovirus infection. Using its own MiXCR run on the reads, TCRdb lists one record per CDR3 protein. The sample lists about 180,000 distinct CDR3 sequences, approximately 14% occurring once. The sample comprised PBMCs. These receptors all stem from a human donor in good health (CMV status not recorded). Some clones in this sample may be carry-over from other donors' samples.

This clonotype was picked up one time. Possible read error: a much larger clone is one base away. V is TRBV7-3 and J is TRBJ2-3; D possibly corresponds to TRBD2 (6 bases). Germline loops: CDR1 SGHTA, CDR2 FQGTGA. The length of the CDR3 is 15 residues. V was trimmed by 4 bases and J by 5 bases, leaving 16 bases between them. This CDR3 reads CASSSSGEAIDTQYF. CDR3 DNA: TGTGCCAGCAGCTCAAGTGGGGAGGCAATAGATACGCAGTATTTT.

This clonotype was seen a few times. As DNA, the CDR3 is TGCAGCGTTATGAGGGAAAACTATGGCTACACCTTC. Protein product: CSVMRENYGYTF. This sequence joins TRBV29-1 and TRBJ1-2; D is unclear. V shed 5 bases and J shed 2 bases, with 9 bases lying between them. CDR3 length: 12 amino acids. Germline V gene sequence: CDR1 SQVTM, CDR2 ANQGSEA.

This clonotype was found many times. The chain combines TRBV7-2 with TRBJ2-7; 10 positions agree with TRBD2. Germline V gives CDR1 SGHTA, CDR2 FQGNSA. V was pared by 3 bases and J by 4 bases, with 9 bases of the junction left unmatched. The CDR3 runs to 16 residues. This CDR3 reads CASSLYSSGRVYEQYF. The CDR3 bases are TGTGCCAGCAGCTTGTACTCTAGCGGGAGAGTGTACGAGCAGTACTTC.

In this sample, this clonotype turned up many times. J is TRBJ2-5 and V is TRBV7-2, with TRBD2 identical over 9 bases. This CDR3 contains 15 residues. Trimming took 4 bases from V and 5 from J; bases not matched to a gene: 8. The germline gives CDR1 SGHTA, CDR2 FQGNSA. CDR3 DNA: TGTGCCAGCAGCTCTTGGACTAGCGAAGGGGAGACCCAGTACTTC. Translated: CASSSWTSEGETQYF.

This clonotype has only a few counts. This rearrangement joins TRBV19 to TRBJ2-1, with D possibly being TRBD1 or TRBD2 (6 bases each). Germline CDR1 LNHDA, CDR2 SQIVND (reference sequence). Trimming removed 9 bases from V and 9 bases from J, with 21 bases in between. This CDR3 has 14 amino acids. CDR3 in amino acids: CARKGGTRNVEQFF. CDR3 coding DNA: TGTGCCAGGAAGGGGGGCACCCGGAATGTTGAGCAGTTCTTC.

V gene TRBV10-3 combines with J gene TRBJ2-7; TRBD2 is a possible D gene (6 bases). The CDR3 sequence is 13 residues long. Germline CDR1 ENHRY, CDR2 SYGVKD. V lost 4 bases to trimming and J lost 6 bases, with 13 bases between them. This CDR3 reads CAISAGVAGEQYF. CDR3 nucleotide sequence: TGTGCCATCAGTGCGGGGGTCGCCGGCGAGCAGTACTTC.

V is TRBV20-1 and J is TRBJ2-7; TRBD1 aligns across 9 bases. Unmatched junction bases numbered 3, after V lost 6 bases and J lost 0 bases. Germline lookup yields CDR1 DFQATT and CDR2 SNEGSKA (reference sequence). This CDR3 contains 13 residues. CDR3 in DNA: TGCAGTGCAGGGACAGGGAGCTCCTACGAGCAGTACTTC. It codes for CSAGTGSSYEQYF.

This clonotype was picked up many times. This rearrangement joins TRBV29-1 to TRBJ2-3, with no clear D. The CDR3 is made up of 12 amino acids. The germline V gene has CDR1 SQVTM and CDR2 ANQGSEA. V lost 8 bases and J 4 bases, leaving 13 bases between the germline ends. CDR3 amino acids: CSPRKAADTQYF. The CDR3 region has the DNA TGCAGCCCGAGGAAGGCGGCAGATACGCAGTATTTT.

This clonotype rates as medium-sized. The rearrangement uses TRBV7-2 and TRBJ2-3; tentatively, D is TRBD1 or TRBD2 (5 bases each). The ends were cut back, 4 bases at V and 0 bases at J, with 5 bases in the middle. Germline CDR1 reads SGHTA; CDR2 reads FQGNSA. This CDR3 has 13 residues. CDR3 bases: TGTGCCAGCAGCTGGGGGAGCACAGATACGCAGTATTTT. It is translated as CASSWGSTDTQYF.

The rearrangement links TRBV12-3 or TRBV12-4 to TRBJ1-2; D is unresolved. The CDR3 totals 14 residues. V was pared by 1 base and J by 2 bases, with 8 bases between. The CDR3 bases are TGTGCCAGCAGTTTAGTGAATCGGAACTATGGCTACACCTTC. Encoded protein: CASSLVNRNYGYTF.

The table lists this clonotype with a few counts. The chain carries TRBV7-3 and TRBJ2-3; TRBD2 matches 9 bases. The germline V gene encodes CDR1 SGHTA and CDR2 FQGTGA. The CDR3 consists of 14 residues. After removal of 5 bases from V and 4 bases from J, the junction contained 4 bases not matched to a gene. Written as DNA, the CDR3 is TGTGCCAGCAGCACCGGGACTAGCTCAGATACGCAGTATTTT. Amino acids: CASSTGTSSDTQYF.

This clonotype was seen ten or more times. This chain joins TRBV7-2 and TRBJ1-1; D is unclear. Trimming shortened V by 1 base and J by 1 base, and 7 bases separated the two germline ends. The germline V gene has CDR1 SGHTA and CDR2 FQGNSA. This CDR3 is built from 14 residues. Here the CDR3 reads CASSLVLRNTEAFF. The CDR3 nucleotides read TGTGCCAGCAGCTTAGTTTTGAGGAACACTGAAGCTTTCTTT.

This clonotype was picked up many times. The V call is TRBV29-1, the J call TRBJ1-4, with D possibly being TRBD1 (5 bases). The CDR3 runs to 13 residues. Germline V gene lookup returns CDR1 SQVTM and CDR2 ANQGSEA. Trimming removed 7 bases from V and 0 bases from J, with 9 bases in between. CDR3 sequence reads: CSARGSTNEKLFF. The DNA for the CDR3 is TGCAGCGCCCGGGGCTCAACTAATGAAAAACTGTTTTTT.

This clonotype was observed at least ten times. V gene TRBV12-3 or TRBV12-4 combines with J gene TRBJ2-1, with 11 bases matching TRBD2. The CDR3 is 16 amino acids. The V segment lost 6 bases and the J segment 4 bases; nucleotides outside the gene matches: 8. The CDR3 loop reads CASSRLTSGRYNEQFF. The DNA for the CDR3 is TGTGCCAGCAGCAGGCTAACTAGCGGGAGATACAATGAGCAGTTCTTC.

This clonotype appeared many times. The rearrangement joins TRBV18 to TRBJ1-3; a possible D gene is TRBD1 (5 bases). V lost 3 bases to trimming and J lost 0 bases, with 15 bases between them. This CDR3 spans 17 amino acids. Germline CDR1 reads KGHSH; CDR2 reads LQKENI. The CDR3 loop reads CASSPLYGHYSGNTIYF. In DNA, the CDR3 is TGTGCCAGCTCACCCCTTTACGGACACTACTCTGGAAACACCATATATTTT. The variable domain in full, completed from reference TRBV18 and TRBJ1-3, reads NAGVMQNPRHLVRRRGQEARLRCSPMKGHSHVYWYRQLPEEGLKFMVYLQKENIIDESGMPKERFSAEFPKEGPSILRIQQVVRGDSAAYFCASSPLYGHYSGNTIYFGEGSWLTVV.

There are a few counts of this clonotype. The rearrangement uses TRBV2 and TRBJ2-7; D might be TRBD1 (5 bases). There are 13 residues in the CDR3. Germline V CDR1 and CDR2: SNHLY, FYNNEI. Trimming took off 6 bases at V and 6 bases at J, with 15 bases between the two ends. The CDR3 nucleotides are TGTGCCAGCAGCGTCTTCGACACAGGCGAGCAGTACTTC. It encodes CASSVFDTGEQYF.

This clonotype has more than one count but fewer than ten. CDR3 loop: CSVEGSGVGETQYF. CDR3 coding DNA: TGCAGCGTTGAAGGGTCAGGGGTGGGAGAGACCCAGTACTTC. The rearrangement joins TRBV29-1 to TRBJ2-5; TRBD1 is a possible D gene (6 bases). Germline V gene data show CDR1 as SQVTM and CDR2 as ANQGSEA. This CDR3 has 14 amino acids. Deletions cut 1 base from V and 4 bases from J, with 13 bases between.

This clonotype was detected ten times or more. The CDR3 protein is CSASASGRINEQFF. CDR3 coding DNA: TGCAGTGCTAGCGCTAGCGGGAGGATAAATGAGCAGTTCTTC. The chain links TRBV20-1 to TRBJ2-1; 11 bases agree with TRBD2. Germline V lookup: CDR1 DFQATT, CDR2 SNEGSKA (reference sequence). Unmatched junction bases numbered 5, after V lost 3 bases and J lost 7 bases. The CDR3 covers 14 residues.

This clonotype has at least ten counts. The chain is built from TRBV24-1 and TRBJ2-1, with TRBD2 matching 11 bases. V lost 3 bases and J lost 3; bases outside the gene matches: 3. CDR1 and CDR2 from the germline V gene are KGHDR and SFDVKD. There are 16 residues in the CDR3. The CDR3 protein is CATSDRTSGSYNEQFF. The CDR3 region has the DNA TGTGCCACCAGTGATCGAACTAGCGGGAGCTACAATGAGCAGTTCTTC.

This clonotype occurred a few times. The genes are TRBV25-1 and TRBJ2-2, with TRBD1 matching over 8 bases. Germline assignment: CDR1 MGHDK and CDR2 SYGVNS. The J segment lost 2 bases and the V segment lost 4 bases, leaving 15 bases of the junction unmatched. The CDR3 loop spans 19 amino acids. The CDR3 DNA reads TGTGCCAGCAGTGTCGATTTCGTAGGGGGACAGGTTAACACCGGGGAGCTGTTTTTT. Residues: CASSVDFVGGQVNTGELFF.

This sequence joins TRBV29-1 and TRBJ2-4; maybe TRBD2 (5 bases). V was clipped by 8 bases and J by 14 bases, with 19 bases between them. The CDR3 extends over 11 amino acids. Germline values: CDR1 SQVTM, CDR2 ANQGSEA. The CDR3 DNA follows: TGCAGCCTCTGGGGTGAGGGAAGGGAGTACTTC. This gives the protein CSLWGEGREYF.

The rearrangement joins TRBV4-1 to TRBJ1-2; D might be TRBD1 (6 bases). Trimming removed 0 bases at V and 4 bases at J, with 9 bases between. Germline lookup yields CDR1 MGHRA and CDR2 YSYEKL. The CDR3 has 14 amino acids. The CDR3 spells CASSQEWTAYGYTF. CDR3 in DNA: TGCGCCAGCAGCCAAGAATGGACAGCCTATGGCTACACCTTC.

This clonotype showed up many times. The chain couples TRBV7-9 to TRBJ1-2; D gene ambiguous. The CDR3 is 16 residues long. Trimming shortened V by 3 bases and J by 4 bases, and 18 bases separated the two germline ends. Per the germline V gene, CDR1 is SEHNR and CDR2 is FQNEAQ (reference sequence). The CDR3: CASSFWTARQVYGYTF. CDR3 in DNA: TGTGCCAGCAGCTTTTGGACGGCCCGTCAAGTCTATGGCTACACCTTC.

This clonotype was seen repeatedly, ten times or more. The genes are TRBV12-3 or TRBV12-4 and TRBJ2-5, with D tentatively TRBD1 (5 bases). The germline V and J ends were trimmed by 2 bases and 5 bases, with 15 bases remaining between them. The CDR3 is 15 residues long. CDR3 in amino acids: CASSLTGPNLETQYF. The DNA of the CDR3 is TGTGCCAGCAGTTTAACAGGACCCAACTTGGAGACCCAGTACTTC.